This is a list of T cell receptor beta chains from one sample in a study of shared clonotypes between healthy human individuals. The protocol was immunoSEQ multiplex PCR, while the TCRdb copy is restricted to in-frame clones and leaves out a portion. The repertoire consists of 600,000 to 750,000 clones, with 60% to 80% occurring once and the leading ten covering 1.8%. Sequenced sample: memory CD4+ T cells sorted from blood. The source of these receptors is a woman in her twenties or thirties in good health. CDR3s include the opening cysteine and the closing phenylalanine or tryptophan. Each record gives: J gene, V gene, D gene, clone size, CDR3 protein, CDR3 DNA. The D gene is left open where the match is weak. Not all rows give a size; the values are once, few, many and, for expanded clones, a class.

TRBJ2-2 TRBV5-1 - - CASQRLGGNTGELFF TGCGCCAGTCAACGACTGGGGGGGAACACCGGGGAGCTGTTTTTT
TRBJ1-1 TRBV30 - few CAWSGNGQNTEAFF TGTGCCTGGAGTGGGAATGGGCAGAACACTGAAGCTTTCTTT
TRBJ1-2 TRBV6-1 - - CASSDRTEGYGYTF TGTGCCAGCAGTGATAGGACAGAGGGCTATGGCTACACCTTC
TRBJ2-2 TRBV28 - - CASNRNTGELFF TGTGCCAGCAATCGGAACACCGGGGAGCTGTTTTTT
TRBJ2-6 TRBV5-1 - - CASSLLGQSSGANVLTF TGCGCCAGCAGCTTGCTCGGACAAAGCTCTGGGGCCAACGTCCTGACTTTC
TRBJ1-1 TRBV10-3 - - CAISESGVGMNTEAFF TGTGCCATCAGTGAGTCCGGCGTAGGGATGAACACTGAAGCTTTCTTT
TRBJ2-2 TRBV18 TRBD1 - CASSNQWGQTGELFF TGTGCCAGCTCAAACCAATGGGGACAGACCGGGGAGCTGTTTTTT
TRBJ2-7 TRBV30 - - CAYKTLTYEQYF TGTGCCTACAAGACACTTACCTACGAGCAGTACTTC
TRBJ1-1 TRBV6-6 TRBD1 - CASSYSLQGYTEAFF TGTGCCAGCAGTTACTCCTTACAGGGGTACACTGAAGCTTTCTTT
TRBJ1-4 TRBV5-1 - - CASTSDSSDEKLFF TGCGCCAGCACCTCGGACAGCTCAGATGAAAAACTGTTTTTT
TRBJ2-7 TRBV5-1 - - CASNPLQGRGTYEQYF TGCGCCAGCAACCCCCTACAGGGTCGGGGCACCTACGAGCAGTACTTC
TRBJ2-3 TRBV28 - - CASSLNIWGTTTTDTQYF TGTGCCAGCAGTTTGAATATATGGGGAACAACCACCACAGATACGCAGTATTTT
TRBJ1-1 TRBV27 - - CASSLTLLSTEAFF TGTGCCAGCAGTTTAACCCTTCTGAGCACTGAAGCTTTCTTT
TRBJ1-1 TRBV7-9 - - CASSPPGTRNTEAFF TGTGCCAGCAGCCCCCCCGGGACTCGGAACACTGAAGCTTTCTTT
TRBJ1-1 TRBV7-2 - - CASSSRQVNTEAFF TGTGCCAGCAGCTCGAGACAGGTGAACACTGAAGCTTTCTTT
TRBJ2-3 TRBV9 - once CASSVGVFLTDTQYF TGTGCCAGCAGCGTAGGCGTTTTTCTCACAGATACGCAGTATTTT
TRBJ1-4 TRBV6-5 TRBD1 - CASSLTGDRGKLFF TGTGCCAGCAGCCTTACAGGGGACCGGGGAAAACTGTTTTTT
TRBJ2-2 TRBV19 - - CASNYRAGELFF TGTGCCAGTAACTACAGGGCCGGGGAGCTGTTTTTT
TRBJ1-1 TRBV18 - - CASSIDTLRDTEAFF TGTGCCAGCTCTATCGACACTCTACGGGACACTGAAGCTTTCTTT
TRBJ1-5 TRBV19 TRBD1 - CASGNRDRDQPQHF TGTGCCAGTGGCAACCGGGACAGGGATCAGCCCCAGCATTTT
TRBJ2-7 TRBV6-6 - - CASSYLGGLEQYF TGTGCCAGCAGTTACTTGGGGGGTCTCGAGCAGTACTTC
TRBJ1-4 TRBV6-5 - few CASSQRVQGLLFF TGTGCCAGCAGTCAGCGTGTACAGGGTCTTCTGTTTTTT
TRBJ2-2 TRBV28 TRBD1 - CASSFAGQGRGGELFF TGTGCCAGCAGTTTTGCGGGACAGGGCAGGGGCGGGGAGCTGTTTTTT
TRBJ1-6 TRBV27 - - CASSPWRGNSPLHF TGTGCCAGCAGTCCATGGCGGGGTAATTCACCCCTCCACTTT
TRBJ1-5 TRBV18 TRBD1 - CASSPEGGNQPQRF TGTGCCAGCTCACCGGAAGGGGGCAATCAGCCCCAGCGTTTT
TRBJ2-7 TRBV28 - - CASSLAAYEQYF TGTGCCAGCAGTTTGGCAGCCTACGAGCAGTACTTC
TRBJ2-1 TRBV28 - - CASKGASPYNEQFF TGTGCCAGCAAGGGCGCTAGCCCTTACAATGAGCAGTTCTTC
TRBJ2-1 TRBV7-8 TRBD2 - CASSSGLAGPRFF TGTGCCAGCAGCTCGGGACTAGCGGGGCCCCGGTTCTTC
TRBJ2-7 TRBV30 TRBD2 once CAWRAGTSVEQYF TGTGCCTGGAGGGCCGGGACTAGCGTAGAGCAGTACTTC
TRBJ2-2 TRBV11-3 TRBD2 once CASSRVASGSPGELFF TGTGCCAGCAGCCGGGTGGCTAGCGGGAGCCCCGGGGAGCTGTTTTTT
TRBJ2-5 TRBV6-5 - - CASRSDYTETQYF TGTGCCAGCAGATCGGACTATACGGAGACCCAGTACTTC
TRBJ2-7 TRBV6-5 - - CASRGSSYEQYF TGTGCCAGCAGAGGAAGCTCCTACGAGCAGTACTTC
TRBJ1-6 TRBV13 - - CASSLKGRAAPLHF TGTGCCAGCAGCTTAAAGGGGCGCGCGGCACCCCTCCACTTT
TRBJ2-1 TRBV5-1 - - CASSLASSGANEQFF TGCGCCAGCAGCTTGGCCTCGTCAGGGGCAAATGAGCAGTTCTTC
TRBJ2-3 TRBV10-1 TRBD2 - CASRSGLLDTQYF TGCGCCAGCAGGTCGGGACTATTGGATACGCAGTATTTT
TRBJ2-4 TRBV29-1 - few CSVKSPIAKNIQYF TGCAGCGTAAAGTCGCCGATAGCCAAAAACATTCAGTACTTC
TRBJ2-1 TRBV28 - - CASSLTVVNEQFF TGTGCCAGCAGTTTGACGGTGGTTAATGAGCAGTTCTTC
TRBJ2-3 TRBV19 TRBD2 once CASSMNSGTRTQYF TGTGCCAGTAGTATGAACAGCGGGACCCGTACGCAGTATTTT
TRBJ2-3 TRBV6-6 TRBD2 many CASSSHQGLPTDTQYF TGTGCCAGCAGTTCACACCAGGGACTACCCACAGATACGCAGTATTTT
TRBJ2-5 TRBV27 TRBD1 - CASPPDRGKETQYF TGTGCCAGCCCTCCCGACAGGGGGAAAGAGACCCAGTACTTC
TRBJ1-2 TRBV27 - - CASSREGQPRYYGYTF TGTGCCAGCAGCCGCGAGGGGCAGCCCCGGTACTATGGCTACACCTTC
TRBJ2-1 TRBV18 TRBD2 - CASSRVTAGGPFGDNEQFF TGTGCCAGCTCACGCGTAACGGCGGGAGGGCCGTTTGGTGACAATGAGCAGTTCTTC
TRBJ1-2 TRBV4-1 TRBD1 - CASSQSGAGGGYGYTF TGCGCCAGCTCCCAAAGTGGGGCAGGGGGCGGCTATGGCTACACCTTC
TRBJ1-2 TRBV19 - - CASRKGTWEYGYTF TGTGCCAGTAGGAAGGGGACTTGGGAGTATGGCTACACCTTC
TRBJ1-1 TRBV5-4 TRBD1 - CASRSGTGGNTEAFF TGTGCCAGCAGATCCGGGACAGGGGGTAACACTGAAGCTTTCTTT
TRBJ2-7 TRBV13 TRBD2 - CASSRSRTSGRWYEQYF TGTGCCAGCAGCCGCAGCCGGACTAGCGGGAGGTGGTACGAGCAGTACTTC
TRBJ1-2 TRBV5-4 TRBD1 once CASSLNRGQVGYTF TGTGCCAGCAGCTTAAACAGGGGGCAGGTTGGCTACACCTTC
TRBJ2-5 TRBV11-2 TRBD2 - CASSTSELAGVETQYF TGTGCCAGCAGCACCTCAGAACTAGCGGGAGTTGAGACCCAGTACTTC
TRBJ1-3 TRBV5-1 - once CASSQWPSSGNTIYF TGCGCCAGCAGCCAGTGGCCGAGCTCTGGAAACACCATATATTTT
TRBJ1-1 TRBV5-1 - - CASSNYRVTEAFF TGCGCCAGCAGCAATTACAGGGTAACTGAAGCTTTCTTT
TRBJ1-3 TRBV14 - - CASSLQGTGNTIYF TGTGCCAGCAGCCTCCAGGGCACTGGAAACACCATATATTTT
TRBJ2-7 TRBV5-1 - - CASSLVGNEQYF TGCGCCAGCAGCTTGGTAGGGAACGAGCAGTACTTC
TRBJ2-2 TRBV6-6 - few CASSPDVTGELFF TGTGCCAGCAGTCCCGACGTCACCGGGGAGCTGTTTTTT
TRBJ2-1 TRBV7-9 - - CASSLLLVGDNEQFF TGTGCCAGCAGCTTACTTCTGGTGGGGGACAATGAGCAGTTCTTC
TRBJ1-2 TRBV25-1 - - CASSESGHMVYGYTF TGTGCCAGCAGTGAATCCGGACATATGGTCTATGGCTACACCTTC
TRBJ2-2 TRBV29-1 - - CSVFRQGNTGELFF TGCAGCGTTTTTAGGCAGGGGAACACCGGGGAGCTGTTTTTT
TRBJ1-5 TRBV28 - - CASSTDTKGVNQPQHF TGTGCCAGCTCGACGGACACCAAAGGGGTTAATCAGCCCCAGCATTTT
TRBJ2-2 TRBV5-1 - few CASSRRLQGGTGELFF TGCGCCAGCAGCCGAAGGCTTCAGGGGGGTACCGGGGAGCTGTTTTTT
TRBJ1-2 TRBV7-9 TRBD1 - CASSNRDSFYGYTF TGTGCCAGCAGCAACCGGGACAGCTTCTATGGCTACACCTTC
TRBJ1-2 TRBV9 TRBD1 - CASSVEIGTGGYYGYTF TGTGCCAGCAGCGTAGAAATCGGGACAGGGGGCTACTATGGCTACACCTTC